This TCR beta chain is drawn from a study of blood T cell repertoires in COVID-19. Sequencing was performed with immunoSEQ multiplex PCR; in TCRdb, only in-frame clones are kept and a portion is missing. The sample carries roughly 150,000 clones, 65% to 85% recorded once. V lost 5 bases and J lost 4; bases outside the gene matches: 10. Germline-derived CDR1 and CDR2 are SGHTA and FQGTGA. CDR3 length equals 16 residues. The chain combines TRBV7-3 with TRBJ1-3, with TRBD1 matching over 8 bases. The sequencing sample was made of PBMCs or T cells enriched from blood (not recorded which). The origin of this receptor is a man in his forties who had recovered from COVID-19. The CDR3 protein is CASSAQGAVTGNTIYF. The CDR3 DNA reads as TGTGCCAGCAGCGCGCAGGGGGCTGTAACGGGAAACACCATATATTTT.